This entry concerns a single T cell receptor beta chain. This CDR3 comprises 14 residues. CDR1 and CDR2 from the germline V gene are ENHRY and SYGVKD. The V end lost 2 bases, the J end lost 8 bases, and 12 bases lay between the germline ends. Assay used: immunoSEQ multiplex PCR; TCRdb lists only in-frame clones, some missing. Here the sample spans about 68,000 clones, 80% to 90% being singletons. These data are taken from a study of blood T cell repertoires in COVID-19. About the research overall: PBMCs, B-cell-depleted T cells, or T cells were the source of the cDNA or gDNA that made up the material.

This clonotype was sampled from a man aged 50-59 years with acute or convalescent COVID-19. The genes are TRBV10-3 and TRBJ1-4, with unresolved D. Sequencing was done on a sample of peripheral blood. CDR3 sequence reads: CAISETAQREKLFF. CDR3 bases: TGTGCCATCAGTGAGACAGCCCAGAGAGAAAAACTGTTTTTT.